The sample holds many counts of the clone carrying this TCR beta chain. No antigen is known for it. TCRdb itself ran the PCR reads through MiXCR, one entry per CDR3 protein. The repertoire includes 460,000 or so distinct CDR3 sequences, roughly a fifth of them detected once, and roughly 0.81% sits in the top ten. V shed 1 base and J shed 4 bases, with 6 bases lying between them. The CDR3 has 13 amino acids. Germline CDR1 KGHDR, CDR2 SFDVKD. This sample stems from a study of molecular identifiers for immune sequencing clone quantification. For the study at large: Replicates partitioned RNA from around 18,000 or 91,000 naive CD8 cells into five parts, sequencing four.

Study-wide results and limits: Naive cells had under 1% of molecules in clones above 20 RNA copies, effectors over 99%.

As CD8+CD4-CCR7+CD45RA+ cells, naive CD8 T cells were sorted. The rearrangement links TRBV24-1 to TRBJ2-5; D not resolved. The specimen sequenced was naive CD8+ T cells from blood, with Jurkat cell RNA spiked in. The subset: FACS-sorted CD8+CD4-CCR7+CD45RA+ naive T cells. The sequence came from a human donor in good health. Some libraries in this study had Jurkat cell RNA spiked in. The DNA of the CDR3 is TGTGCCACCAGTGATTTTTCGGGAGAGACCCAGTACTTC. Translated, it gives CATSDFSGETQYF.